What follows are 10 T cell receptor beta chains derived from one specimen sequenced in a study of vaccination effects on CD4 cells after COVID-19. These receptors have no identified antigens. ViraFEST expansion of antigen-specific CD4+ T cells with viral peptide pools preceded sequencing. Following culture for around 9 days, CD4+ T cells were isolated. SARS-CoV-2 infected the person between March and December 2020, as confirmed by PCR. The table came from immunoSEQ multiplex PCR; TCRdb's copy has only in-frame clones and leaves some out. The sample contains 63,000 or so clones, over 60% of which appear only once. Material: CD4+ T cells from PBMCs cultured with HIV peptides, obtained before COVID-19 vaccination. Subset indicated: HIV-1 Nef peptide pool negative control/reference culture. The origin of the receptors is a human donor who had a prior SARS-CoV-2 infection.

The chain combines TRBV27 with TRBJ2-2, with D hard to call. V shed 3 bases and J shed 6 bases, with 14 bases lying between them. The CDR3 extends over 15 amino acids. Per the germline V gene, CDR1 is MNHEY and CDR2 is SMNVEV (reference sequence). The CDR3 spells CASSFSRAVAGELFF. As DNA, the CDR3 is TGTGCCAGCAGTTTCTCAAGGGCTGTGGCCGGGGAGCTGTTTTTT.

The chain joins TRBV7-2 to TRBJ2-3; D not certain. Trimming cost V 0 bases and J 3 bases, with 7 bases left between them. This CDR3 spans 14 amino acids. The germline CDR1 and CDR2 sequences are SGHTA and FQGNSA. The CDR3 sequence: CTSSLAGATDTQYF. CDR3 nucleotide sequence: TGTACCAGCAGCTTAGCTGGAGCTACAGATACGCAGTATTTT.

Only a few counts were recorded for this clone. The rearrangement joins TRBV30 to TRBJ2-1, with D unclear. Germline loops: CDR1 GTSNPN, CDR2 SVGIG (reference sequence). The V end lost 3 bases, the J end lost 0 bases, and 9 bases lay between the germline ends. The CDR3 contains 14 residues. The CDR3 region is CAWSPPVSYNEQFF. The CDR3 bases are TGTGCCTGGAGCCCCCCAGTCTCCTACAATGAGCAGTTCTTC.

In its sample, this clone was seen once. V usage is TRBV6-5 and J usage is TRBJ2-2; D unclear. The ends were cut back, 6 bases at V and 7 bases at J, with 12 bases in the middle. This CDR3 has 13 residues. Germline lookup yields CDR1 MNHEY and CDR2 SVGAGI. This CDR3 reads CASRQQMLGELFF. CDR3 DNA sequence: TGTGCCAGCAGACAGCAGATGCTCGGGGAGCTGTTTTTT.

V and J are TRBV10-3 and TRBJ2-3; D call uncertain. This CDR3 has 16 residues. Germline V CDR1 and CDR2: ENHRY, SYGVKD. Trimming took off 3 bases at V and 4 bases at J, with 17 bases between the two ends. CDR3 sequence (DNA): TGTGCCATCAGTGATGTGTCGGCTCCCGCGCCAGATACGCAGTATTTT. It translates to CAISDVSAPAPDTQYF.

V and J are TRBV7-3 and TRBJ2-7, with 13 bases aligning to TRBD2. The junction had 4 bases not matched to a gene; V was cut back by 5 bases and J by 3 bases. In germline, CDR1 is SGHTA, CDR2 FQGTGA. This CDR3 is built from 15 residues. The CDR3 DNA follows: TGTGCCAGCAGCATGGGACTAGCGGGGAACTACGAGCAGTACTTC. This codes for CASSMGLAGNYEQYF.

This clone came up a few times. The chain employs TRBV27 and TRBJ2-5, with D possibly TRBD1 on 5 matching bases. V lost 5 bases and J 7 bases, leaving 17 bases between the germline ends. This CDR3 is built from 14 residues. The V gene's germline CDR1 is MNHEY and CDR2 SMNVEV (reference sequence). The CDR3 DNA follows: TGTGCCAGCAGTGCCCGGGCGGATCAGGGGACCCAGTACTTC. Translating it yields CASSARADQGTQYF.

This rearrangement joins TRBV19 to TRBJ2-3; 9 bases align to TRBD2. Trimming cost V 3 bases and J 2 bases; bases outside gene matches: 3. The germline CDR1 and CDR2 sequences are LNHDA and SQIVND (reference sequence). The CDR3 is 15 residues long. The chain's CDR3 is CASSMQRGATDTQYF. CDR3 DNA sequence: TGTGCCAGTAGTATGCAGCGGGGGGCCACAGATACGCAGTATTTT.

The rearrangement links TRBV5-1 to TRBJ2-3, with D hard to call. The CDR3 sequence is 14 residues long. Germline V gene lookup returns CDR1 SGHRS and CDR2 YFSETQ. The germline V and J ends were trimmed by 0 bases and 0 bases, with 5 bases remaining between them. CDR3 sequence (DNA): TGCGCCAGCAGCTTGGTTACGAGCACAGATACGCAGTATTTT. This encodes CASSLVTSTDTQYF.

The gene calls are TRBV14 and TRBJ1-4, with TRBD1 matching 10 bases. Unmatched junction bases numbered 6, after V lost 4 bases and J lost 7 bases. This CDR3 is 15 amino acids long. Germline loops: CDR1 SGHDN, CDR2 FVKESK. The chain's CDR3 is CASSLLTGGLEKLFF. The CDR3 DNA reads TGTGCCAGCAGCCTCCTGACAGGGGGCCTTGAAAAACTGTTTTTT.